This T cell receptor (beta chain) was recorded in a study of blood T cell repertoires in COVID-19. This clone was recorded only once. TCRdb keeps only in-frame clones here, not all; method: immunoSEQ multiplex PCR. The sample records roughly 87,000 clones, about 85% being singletons. The CDR3 extends over 12 amino acids. CDR1 is MNHEY and CDR2 is SVGAGI in the germline V gene. Unmatched junction bases numbered 6, after V lost 11 bases and J lost 4 bases. This receptor was obtained from a woman in her seventies with acute or convalescent COVID-19. The sequenced sample consisted of peripheral blood. The chain is built from TRBV6-5 and TRBJ2-3, with 7 nucleotides matching TRBD2. The DNA for the CDR3 is TGTGCCTCCGGGGAGGGGCCAGATACGCAGTATTTT. Translation: CASGEGPDTQYF.